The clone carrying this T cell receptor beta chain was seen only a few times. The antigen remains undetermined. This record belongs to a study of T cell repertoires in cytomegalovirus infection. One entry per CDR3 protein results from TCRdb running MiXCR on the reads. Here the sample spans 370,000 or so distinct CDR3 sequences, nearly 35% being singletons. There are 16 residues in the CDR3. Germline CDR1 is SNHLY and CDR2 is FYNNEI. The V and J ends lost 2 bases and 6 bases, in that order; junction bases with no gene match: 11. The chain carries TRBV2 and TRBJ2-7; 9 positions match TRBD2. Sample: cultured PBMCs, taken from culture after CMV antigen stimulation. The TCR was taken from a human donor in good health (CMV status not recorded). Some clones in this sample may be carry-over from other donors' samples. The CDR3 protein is CASSETMVAGDSEQYV. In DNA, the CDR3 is TGTGCCAGCAGTGAAACGATGGTAGCGGGAGACTCCGAGCAGTACGTC.